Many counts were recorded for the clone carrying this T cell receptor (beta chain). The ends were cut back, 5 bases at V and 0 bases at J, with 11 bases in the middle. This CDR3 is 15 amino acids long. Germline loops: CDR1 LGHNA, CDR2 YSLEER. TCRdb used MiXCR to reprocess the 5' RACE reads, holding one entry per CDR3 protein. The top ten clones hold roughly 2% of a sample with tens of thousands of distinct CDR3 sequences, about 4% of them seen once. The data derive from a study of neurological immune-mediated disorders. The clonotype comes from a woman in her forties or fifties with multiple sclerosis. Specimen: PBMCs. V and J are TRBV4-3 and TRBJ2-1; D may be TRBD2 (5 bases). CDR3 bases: TGCGCCAGCAGCGGACGGGAAGGCTCCTACAATGAGCAGTTCTTC. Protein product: CASSGREGSYNEQFF.